The 25 T cell receptor beta chains given below trace back to one sample, sequenced in a study of T cells in Graves' hyperthyroidism and ophthalmopathy. Amplification targeted TCR beta CDR3 regions from RNA transcripts. The HTBI primer set served for first-round RT-PCR of the TCR CDR3. TCRdb passed the multiplex PCR reads through MiXCR, listing each CDR3 protein once. Altogether hundreds of thousands of distinct CDR3 sequences are present, 45% being singletons, with the ten largest covering about 7.7%. Sequencing was carried out using peripheral blood or thyroid tissue (not recorded which). All receptors come from an adult man with Graves' disease, either hyperthyroidism or ophthalmopathy (not recorded which).

The chain links TRBV7-2 to TRBJ1-6, with no clear D. V was cut by 3 bases and J by 7 bases, with 16 bases left in between. CDR1 and CDR2 (germline): SGHTA, FQGNSA. This CDR3 is built from 16 residues. The CDR3 loop is CASSFRVAVTNSPLHF. The CDR3 nucleotides read TGTGCCAGCAGCTTCAGAGTTGCGGTGACGAATTCACCCCTCCACTTT.

In this sample, this clonotype turned up a few times. V usage is TRBV5-1 and J usage is TRBJ1-2, with 9 nucleotides matching TRBD1. This CDR3 spans 14 amino acids. The ends lost 4 bases at V and 6 bases at J; junction bases unmatched: 7. The germline gives CDR1 SGHRS, CDR2 YFSETQ. The CDR3 region has the DNA TGCGCCAGCAGCATGGACAGGGGACTTCATGGCTACACCTTC. Its translation: CASSMDRGLHGYTF.

The table lists this clonotype with a few counts. Its ends do not fully match the called genes, so a read error is possible. The J gene is TRBJ1-4, the V gene TRBV7-8; D remains ambiguous. Germline V lookup: CDR1 SGHVS, CDR2 FQNEAQ. There are 14 residues in the CDR3. The CDR3 loop is CASSREGIPEKLFF. In DNA form, the CDR3 reads TGCGCCAGCAGCCGAGAGGGTATCCCTGAAAAACTGTTTTTT.

There are a few counts of this clonotype. The CDR3 protein is CASTRVGGSNYGYTF. The CDR3, as DNA: TGTGCCAGCACGAGGGTCGGGGGTTCTAACTATGGCTACACCTTC. The chain combines TRBV2 with TRBJ1-2; tentative D call: TRBD1 (5 bases). Germline-derived CDR1 and CDR2 are SNHLY and FYNNEI. CDR3 size: 15 residues. Trimming pared 7 bases from V and 0 bases from J, leaving 15 bases between. Full variable domain (rest looked up from reference TRBV2 and TRBJ1-2): EPEVTQTPSHQVTQMGQEVILRCVPISNHLYFYWYRQILGQKVEFLVSFYNNEISEKSEIFDDQFSVERPDGSNFTLKIRSTKLEDSAMYFCASTRVGGSNYGYTFGSGTRLTVV.

This clonotype was counted many times. This chain uses TRBV10-3 with TRBJ1-1; unclear D gene. With 7 bases removed from V and 2 bases from J, the gap between germline ends came to 11 bases. Germline V gene lookup returns CDR1 ENHRY and CDR2 SYGVKD. The CDR3 extends over 13 amino acids. The CDR3 spells CAITREINTEAFF. As DNA, the CDR3 is TGTGCCATCACAAGGGAAATAAACACTGAAGCTTTCTTT.

This clonotype appeared a few times. The V call is TRBV6-5, the J call TRBJ1-6, with no clear D. Trimming removed 5 bases at V and 8 bases at J, with 7 bases between. CDR1 and CDR2 from the germline V gene are MNHEY and SVGAGI. The CDR3 is 12 amino acids. The CDR3 bases are TGTGCCAGCAGTAACGGATATTCACCCCTCCACTTT. As protein: CASSNGYSPLHF.

This clonotype has a handful of counts. This chain connects TRBV6-5 to TRBJ1-5; no clear D gene. CDR1 MNHEY and CDR2 SVGAGI come from the germline V gene. The CDR3 has 13 amino acids. V lost 0 bases, J lost 5 bases, and 5 bases lay in between. The CDR3 sequence is CASSYSGDQPQHF. The CDR3 nucleotides are TGTGCCAGCAGTTACTCCGGAGATCAGCCCCAGCATTTT.

This chain's CDR3 is CASSLGGGTDEQYF. Here the CDR3 DNA reads TGTGCCAGCAGCCTCGGAGGGGGAACCGACGAGCAGTACTTC. The chain joins TRBV12-3 or TRBV12-4 to TRBJ2-7; D possibly uses TRBD1 or TRBD2 (6 bases each). This CDR3 comprises 14 residues. V lost 6 bases to trimming and J lost 5 bases, with 17 bases between them.

This clonotype was observed many times. The V gene is TRBV6-6, the J gene TRBJ1-1, with D tentatively TRBD1 (6 bases). This CDR3 comprises 14 residues. With 5 bases removed from V and 2 bases from J, the gap between germline ends came to 12 bases. The germline CDR1 and CDR2 sequences are MNHNY and SVGAGI (reference sequence). The CDR3, as DNA: TGTGCCAGCAGTGTCCAGGGGCCTAACACTGAAGCTTTCTTT. Its protein product is CASSVQGPNTEAFF.

This clonotype was detected a few times. The chain uses TRBV6-1 and TRBJ1-6; D gene uncertain. Germline CDR1 reads MNHNS; CDR2 reads SASEGT. This CDR3 region has 14 residues. The V end lost 0 bases, the J end lost 8 bases, and 8 bases lay between the germline ends. The CDR3 nucleotides read TGTGCCAGCAGTGAAGCGGGGTCATATTCACCCCTCCACTTT. The encoded protein is CASSEAGSYSPLHF.

This clonotype was counted many times. The chain employs TRBV2 and TRBJ2-6, with D uncertain. V lost 8 bases to trimming and J lost 0 bases, with 17 bases between them. The CDR3 sequence is 17 residues long. The germline V gene encodes CDR1 SNHLY and CDR2 FYNNEI. The DNA for the CDR3 is TGTGCCAGCTTCGGACGCCTTTTGAGCTCTGGGGCCAACGTCCTGACTTTC. It is translated as CASFGRLLSSGANVLTF. Combining the CDR3 with reference TRBV2 and TRBJ2-6 gives the whole variable domain EPEVTQTPSHQVTQMGQEVILRCVPISNHLYFYWYRQILGQKVEFLVSFYNNEISEKSEIFDDQFSVERPDGSNFTLKIRSTKLEDSAMYFCASFGRLLSSGANVLTFGAGSRLTVL.

This clonotype has more than one count but fewer than ten. V usage is TRBV12-3 or TRBV12-4 and J usage is TRBJ1-1; D not resolved. The CDR3 is 14 residues long. Trimming removed 5 bases at V and 2 bases at J, with 12 bases between. This CDR3 is CASSPFGFNTEAFF. CDR3 DNA sequence: TGTGCCAGCAGTCCGTTTGGGTTCAACACTGAAGCTTTCTTT.

This chain links TRBV7-2 with TRBJ1-5, with no clear D. The CDR3 extends over 14 amino acids. Germline V gene lookup returns CDR1 SGHTA and CDR2 FQGNSA. V shed 3 bases and J shed 3 bases, with 9 bases lying between them. The CDR3 nucleotides are TGTGCCAGCAGCTTGGACCTAAACAATCAGCCCCAGCATTTT. Translation gives CASSLDLNNQPQHF.

V gene TRBV29-1 combines with J gene TRBJ2-7; possibly TRBD2 for D (6 bases). The ends were cut back, 3 bases at V and 4 bases at J, with 16 bases in the middle. CDR3 length equals 14 residues. CDR1 is SQVTM and CDR2 is ANQGSEA in the germline V gene. CDR3: CSVDSGLMTYEQYF. The CDR3 region has the DNA TGCAGCGTTGATTCGGGACTTATGACATACGAGCAGTACTTC.

The CDR3 DNA is TGTGCCAGCAGCCCCTCGGGACAGTGGGGCTACACCTTC. Amino acids: CASSPSGQWGYTF. V and J are TRBV7-9 and TRBJ1-2, with 7 bases fitting TRBD1. The germline gives CDR1 SEHNR, CDR2 FQNEAQ (reference sequence). The V and J ends lost 5 bases and 8 bases, in that order; junction bases with no gene match: 8. This CDR3 is 13 amino acids long.

Only a few counts were recorded for this clonotype. This chain joins TRBV13 and TRBJ1-2, with D maybe TRBD1 (6 bases). Trimming took off 1 base at V and 2 bases at J, with 11 bases between the two ends. Germline CDR1 and CDR2: PRHDT and FYEKMQ (reference sequence). This CDR3 is built from 15 residues. The CDR3 loop is CASSLAMTGNYGYTF. The CDR3 bases are TGTGCCAGCAGCTTAGCTATGACAGGCAACTATGGCTACACCTTC.

The chain combines TRBV2 with TRBJ2-2; TRBD1 aligns across 8 bases. Germline assignment: CDR1 SNHLY and CDR2 FYNNEI. The CDR3 has 16 amino acids. The V gene end was trimmed by 4 bases and the J gene end by 5 bases; junction bases not matched to a gene: 9. CDR3 coding DNA: TGTGCCAGCAGTGGGACAGGGAGGAGGTCGACCGGGGAGCTGTTTTTT. This codes for CASSGTGRRSTGELFF.

The CDR3 sequence: CASREGSGYQPQHF. The CDR3, as DNA: TGTGCTAGCCGGGAGGGCTCCGGATATCAGCCCCAGCATTTT. V and J are TRBV25-1 and TRBJ1-5; unclear D gene. The CDR3 consists of 14 residues. CDR1 and CDR2 from the germline V gene are MGHDK and SYGVNS.

The chain employs TRBV29-1 and TRBJ1-5, with a tentative D call TRBD1 (5 bases). From germline, CDR1 is SQVTM and CDR2 ANQGSEA. The length of the CDR3 is 14 residues. Trimming stripped 1 base from V and 6 bases from J, with 13 bases between. Here the CDR3 reads CSVEVEGAGQPQHF. The CDR3 coding sequence is TGCAGCGTTGAAGTAGAAGGGGCTGGTCAGCCCCAGCATTTT.

A single count supports this clonotype. DNA for the CDR3: TGCGCCAGCAGTTCAGGACTAGCGGATGAGCAGTTCTTC. Translated, it gives CASSSGLADEQFF. This sequence joins TRBV10-2 and TRBJ2-1; 10 bases line up with TRBD2. Germline V gene data show CDR1 as WSHSY and CDR2 as SAAADI. This CDR3 has 13 amino acids. After removal of 5 bases from V and 8 bases from J, the junction contained 3 bases not matched to a gene.

The table lists this clonotype with many counts. This sequence joins TRBV7-2 and TRBJ1-1; 7 bases agree with TRBD1. The CDR3 extends over 16 amino acids. V lost 5 bases, J lost 7 bases, and 16 bases stayed unmatched. Germline V gives CDR1 SGHTA, CDR2 FQGNSA. The CDR3 region has the DNA TGTGCCAGCAGCCCCCGGCGTACAGGGGCCTCCTTTGAAGCTTTCTTT. It yields the protein CASSPRRTGASFEAFF.

The V gene is TRBV25-1, the J gene TRBJ1-2, with 10 bases lining up with TRBD1. This CDR3 comprises 17 residues. Per the germline V gene, CDR1 is MGHDK and CDR2 is SYGVNS. V lost 5 bases, J lost 4 bases, and 13 bases stayed unmatched. The CDR3 protein is CASSYFLTGQGSYGYTF. The CDR3, as DNA: TGTGCCAGCAGTTACTTCTTAACGGGACAGGGGAGCTATGGCTACACCTTC.

This clonotype was counted only a few times. The gene calls are TRBV12-3 or TRBV12-4 and TRBJ2-7; D assignment may be TRBD1 or TRBD2 (5 bases each). Trimming shortened V by 5 bases and J by 3 bases, and 20 bases separated the two germline ends. The CDR3 length is 16 residues. CDR3 protein: CASSPRGRRVGYEQYF. CDR3 sequence (DNA): TGTGCCAGCAGTCCCCGGGGACGGCGGGTGGGCTACGAGCAGTACTTC.

The V call is TRBV7-2, the J call TRBJ1-2; TRBD1 matches 12 bases. With V trimmed by 5 bases and J by 7 bases, 8 bases remained unmatched. Germline CDR1 reads SGHTA; CDR2 reads FQGNSA. CDR3 size: 15 residues. CDR3 amino acids: CASSLGQGARGGYTF. The CDR3, as DNA: TGTGCCAGCAGCCTGGGACAGGGGGCGCGTGGTGGCTACACCTTC.

V gene TRBV7-8 combines with J gene TRBJ2-5; 8 positions agree with TRBD2. The CDR3 is made up of 19 amino acids. Germline values: CDR1 SGHVS, CDR2 FQNEAQ. Trimming took 0 bases from V and 7 from J; bases not matched to a gene: 19. CDR3 in amino acids: CASSLAMGFSGLAGGTQYF. CDR3 coding DNA: TGTGCCAGCAGCTTAGCGATGGGGTTTAGCGGACTAGCCGGGGGGACCCAGTACTTC.